Detailed here is one T cell receptor (beta chain). The target antigen is unknown. Germline V CDR1 and CDR2: KGHSH, LQKENI. This CDR3 comprises 21 residues. Trimming removed 0 bases from V and 1 base from J, with 22 bases in between. Produced via immunoSEQ multiplex PCR; TCRdb's table is partial and in-frame only. This table has about 22,000 clones, roughly nine tenths appearing once. Cyclophosphamide on days +3 and +4 followed busulfan-fludarabine conditioning and a marrow graft. The sample originates from a study of T cells after posttransplantation cyclophosphamide. Study findings and constraints: Donor CD8+ memory clones often dominated recipient blood repertoires at later times. Tissue-infiltrating T cells from skin or gut overlapped little with blood T cells. TRB clonality was highly associated with recipient CMV seropositivity and reactivation.

Material: PBMCs, obtained after allogeneic stem cell transplant with posttransplant cyclophosphamide. J is TRBJ2-6 and V is TRBV18; no definite D call. The clonotype comes from a female patient between 25 and 45 years old who received an allogeneic stem cell transplant from an unrelated donor, was CMV-positive, and had no GVHD. The graft donor may be the source of some T cells. The CDR3 DNA is TGTGCCAGCTCACCACCGGCCCAGGCTCCTACCCCTAAATCTGGGGCCAACGTCCTGACTTTC. It is translated as CASSPPAQAPTPKSGANVLTF.